These 14 T cell receptor beta chains share one sample of origin, sequenced in a study of blood T cell repertoires in COVID-19. TCRdb's table, derived via immunoSEQ multiplex PCR, lists solely in-frame clones and lacks some. This table holds tens of thousands of clones, 85% to 90% found once. Sequenced material: peripheral blood. The receptor source for this set is a woman of 80 years or more in a cohort sampled during active or convalescent COVID-19.

The chain recombines TRBV11-2 with TRBJ1-3; tentatively, D is TRBD1 (5 bases). Germline V CDR1 and CDR2: SGHAT, FQNNGV. The CDR3 contains 15 residues. Trimming took off 5 bases at V and 1 base at J, with 12 bases between the two ends. The CDR3 spells CASSVAGKSGNTIYF. For the CDR3, the DNA is TGTGCCAGCAGCGTCGCAGGGAAGTCTGGAAACACCATATATTTT.

The gene calls are TRBV6-5 and TRBJ1-2, with D maybe TRBD1 (5 bases). The CDR3 spans 13 residues. Between the trimmed V and J ends, which lost 6 bases and 4 bases, there was a span of 12 bases. The germline CDR1 and CDR2 sequences are MNHEY and SVGAGI. CDR3 amino acids: CASRRDSGYGYTF. CDR3 bases: TGTGCCAGCAGGAGGGACTCCGGCTATGGCTACACCTTC.

This clone was counted a few times. This sequence joins TRBV5-1 and TRBJ1-1; the match to TRBD1 covers 8 bases. Per the germline V gene, CDR1 is SGHRS and CDR2 is YFSETQ. This CDR3 spans 14 amino acids. J gave up 4 bases and V 3 bases, and 5 bases lay outside the gene matches. Here the CDR3 reads CASSSQQGGTEAFF. CDR3 nucleotides: TGCGCCAGCAGCTCACAACAGGGGGGCACTGAAGCTTTCTTT.

The chain links TRBV9 to TRBJ2-3; TRBD2 matches 12 bases. V dropped 0 bases and J dropped 0; count of bases not matched to a gene: 5. The CDR3 is made up of 18 amino acids. Per the germline V gene, CDR1 is SGDLS and CDR2 is YYNGEE. The CDR3 sequence: CASSVGRLAGASTDTQYF. In DNA, the CDR3 is TGTGCCAGCAGCGTAGGCAGACTAGCGGGGGCTAGCACAGATACGCAGTATTTT.

The J gene is TRBJ2-2, the V gene TRBV18; D remains unclear. The germline gives CDR1 KGHSH, CDR2 LQKENI. This CDR3 spans 13 amino acids. V was clipped by 1 base and J by 7 bases, with 7 bases between them. CDR3 nucleotides: TGTGCCAGCTCACCACGAGACATCGGGGAGCTGTTTTTT. It codes for CASSPRDIGELFF.

The chain joins TRBV3-1 (or the pseudogene TRBV3-2) to TRBJ2-7; 7 positions match TRBD2. Germline V lookup: CDR1 LGHDT, CDR2 YNNKEL (reference sequence). The V segment lost 0 bases and the J segment 2 bases; nucleotides outside the gene matches: 4. This CDR3 is 15 amino acids long. CDR3 protein: CASSQDGLVTYEQYF. In nucleotides, the CDR3 is TGTGCCAGCAGCCAAGATGGACTAGTCACCTACGAGCAGTACTTC.

The CDR3 nucleotides read TGTGCCTGGAGTGTACTACCGGGGGGCAGGCTGTACAATGAGCAGTTCTTC. Protein sequence: CAWSVLPGGRLYNEQFF. This chain links TRBV30 with TRBJ2-1; the D gene is possibly TRBD2 (7 bases). There are 17 residues in the CDR3. Trimming pared 0 bases from V and 4 bases from J, leaving 19 bases between. Germline lookup yields CDR1 GTSNPN and CDR2 SVGIG (reference sequence).

The chain employs TRBV9 and TRBJ1-3; TRBD1 is a possible D gene (5 bases). Germline CDR1 reads SGDLS; CDR2 reads YYNGEE. The CDR3 runs 15 residues. With 2 bases removed from V and 3 bases from J, the gap between germline ends came to 12 bases. The CDR3 loop reads CASSVGGNIGNTIYF. The CDR3 nucleotides are TGTGCCAGCAGCGTCGGGGGGAATATTGGAAACACCATATATTTT. The variable domain in full, completed from reference TRBV9 and TRBJ1-3, reads DSGVTQTPKHLITATGQRVTLRCSPRSGDLSVYWYQQSLDQGLQFLIQYYNGEERAKGNILERFSAQQFPDLHSELNLSSLELGDSALYFCASSVGGNIGNTIYFGEGSWLTVV.

This chain connects TRBV9 to TRBJ2-1; 11 nucleotides line up with TRBD2. The germline V gene has CDR1 SGDLS and CDR2 YYNGEE. J was trimmed by 9 bases and V by 0 bases; bases with no gene match: 8. This CDR3 is built from 16 residues. The CDR3 nucleotides are TGTGCCAGCAGCGTAGAGATAGCGGGAGGGCCTATTGAGCAGTTCTTC. Translating gives CASSVEIAGGPIEQFF.

This clone appeared a single time. This sequence joins TRBV5-1 and TRBJ1-3, with D possibly being TRBD1 (6 bases). The CDR3 has 16 amino acids. V lost 0 bases and J lost 0, with 10 bases in between. Germline CDR1 reads SGHRS; CDR2 reads YFSETQ. The CDR3 coding sequence is TGCGCCAGCAGCTTGGAGGGGGGGCACTCTGGAAACACCATATATTTT. Translating gives CASSLEGGHSGNTIYF. The whole variable domain, filled in from reference TRBV5-1 and TRBJ1-3, reads KAGVTQTPRYLIKTRGQQVTLSCSPISGHRSVSWYQQTPGQGLQFLFEYFSETQRNKGNFPGRFSGRQFSNSRSEMNVSTLELGDSALYLCASSLEGGHSGNTIYFGEGSWLTVV.

The V and J genes are TRBV9 and TRBJ2-5; 8 bases align to TRBD2. V gave up 0 bases and J gave up 5 bases; unmatched junction bases: 6. Germline assignment: CDR1 SGDLS and CDR2 YYNGEE. This CDR3 comprises 15 residues. In DNA, the CDR3 is TGTGCCAGCAGCGTAGCGGGAGGGCCCTTGGAGACCCAGTACTTC. Amino acid sequence: CASSVAGGPLETQYF.

As regards this clone: Its ends do not fully match the called genes, so a read error is possible. This chain links TRBV3-1 (or the pseudogene TRBV3-2) with TRBJ1-6; D gene unclear. The CDR3 is 17 residues long. The germline gives CDR1 LGHDT, CDR2 YNNKEL (reference sequence). The CDR3 loop is CASTQNALMRGNSPLHF. CDR3 DNA sequence: TGTGCCAGCACCCAAAACGCCCTGATGCGGGGAAATTCACCCCTCCACTTT.

In this sample, this clone turned up a few times. The chain couples TRBV9 to TRBJ2-1; D unresolved. The CDR3 length is 14 residues. Between the trimmed V and J ends, which lost 7 bases and 4 bases, there was a span of 15 bases. CDR1 SGDLS and CDR2 YYNGEE come from the germline V gene. The CDR3 spells CASSLSGGYNEQFF. Written as DNA, the CDR3 is TGTGCCAGCTCCCTTTCAGGTGGATACAATGAGCAGTTCTTC.

In its sample, this clone was seen once. The chain links TRBV7-6 to TRBJ1-1; D uncertain. The germline CDR1 and CDR2 sequences are SGHVS and FNYEAQ. V lost 4 bases and J lost 4, with 16 bases in between. CDR3 length equals 15 residues. CDR3 DNA sequence: TGTGCCAGCAGCTCGACCGTTAGTGGAGGCACTGAAGCTTTCTTT. This encodes CASSSTVSGGTEAFF.